These 16 T cell receptor beta chains were sequenced from one sample in a study of cytomegalovirus exposure and HLA in healthy donors. PCR involved 60 Vbeta and 13 Jbeta primers. The method was immunoSEQ multiplex PCR; TCRdb's version includes in-frame clones alone and lacks a portion of them. The table lists 90,000 to 150,000 clones, roughly 69% of them singletons. Sequencing was performed on PBMCs. The receptors come from a woman aged 40 to 50 in good health and CMV-seropositive.

CDR3 sequence (DNA): TGTGCCAGTAGTGATCCGGGACAGGGGAGCGATACGCAGTATTTT. Translation: CASSDPGQGSDTQYF. The V and J genes are TRBV19 and TRBJ2-3; 10 positions match TRBD1. V shed 5 bases, J shed 6 bases, and the junction held 8 bases outside the gene matches. This CDR3 has 15 residues. Germline CDR1 is LNHDA and CDR2 is SQIVND (reference sequence). Complete variable domain (other parts from reference TRBV19 and TRBJ2-3): DGGITQSPKYLFRKEGQNVTLSCEQNLNHDAMYWYRQDPGQGLRLIYYSQIVNDFQKGDIAEGYSVSREKKESFPLTVTSAQKNPTAFYLCASSDPGQGSDTQYFGPGTRLTVL.

In this sample, this clone turned up a few times. V gene TRBV27 combines with J gene TRBJ1-1; 10 nucleotides line up with TRBD1. Germline trimming cut 5 bases from V and 6 bases from J; bases unmatched to any gene: 12. Germline CDR1 MNHEY, CDR2 SMNVEV (reference sequence). The CDR3 totals 16 residues. For the CDR3, the DNA is TGTGCCAGCAGTCCCCGACAGGGGGCGGGGGCAGCTGAAGCTTTCTTT. Translation gives CASSPRQGAGAAEAFF.

V gene TRBV2 combines with J gene TRBJ2-1, with 12 bases aligning to TRBD2. This CDR3 is 15 amino acids long. The germline V gene encodes CDR1 SNHLY and CDR2 FYNNEI. Trimming took 8 bases from V and 2 from J; bases not matched to a gene: 4. The CDR3 DNA reads TGTGCCAGCGGGAGACTAGCGGGGGCCTACAATGAGCAGTTCTTC. Amino acid sequence: CASGRLAGAYNEQFF.

The chain links TRBV18 to TRBJ2-1; 14 nucleotides match TRBD2. The length of the CDR3 is 16 residues. V dropped 5 bases and J dropped 4; count of bases not matched to a gene: 4. Per germline, CDR1 KGHSH and CDR2 LQKENI. The CDR3 sequence is CASSSGTSGGYNEQFF. The CDR3 bases are TGTGCCAGCTCATCGGGGACTAGCGGGGGATACAATGAGCAGTTCTTC.

The V and J genes are TRBV5-1 and TRBJ1-2; no clear D. V lost 1 base and J 2 bases, leaving 6 bases between the germline ends. The CDR3 extends over 13 amino acids. Germline lookup yields CDR1 SGHRS and CDR2 YFSETQ. CDR3 protein: CASSLQYNYGYTF. DNA for the CDR3: TGCGCCAGCAGCTTGCAGTACAACTATGGCTACACCTTC. Full variable domain (missing parts from reference TRBV5-1 and TRBJ1-2): KAGVTQTPRYLIKTRGQQVTLSCSPISGHRSVSWYQQTPGQGLQFLFEYFSETQRNKGNFPGRFSGRQFSNSRSEMNVSTLELGDSALYLCASSLQYNYGYTFGSGTRLTVV.

This clone was seen more than once but under ten times. The CDR3 DNA is TGTGCCAGCAGCACGGGGACTAGCGGGACTTCAGATACGCAGTATTTT. It encodes CASSTGTSGTSDTQYF. V gene TRBV5-4 combines with J gene TRBJ2-3, with 13 bases lining up with TRBD2. The CDR3 has 16 residues. Germline CDR1 and CDR2: SGHNT and YYREEE (reference sequence). V was pared by 4 bases and J by 4 bases, with 6 bases of the junction left unmatched.

This clone turned up a few times. In DNA, the CDR3 is TGTGCCAGCAGCTCCTCCTTACGGGGGAATAGGGATGAGCAGTTCTTC. It specifies CASSSSLRGNRDEQFF. This chain uses TRBV7-2 with TRBJ2-7; tentatively, D is TRBD2 (6 bases). The J call may be in error: the DNA end matches TRBJ2-1 better. The CDR3 runs 16 residues. Germline loops: CDR1 SGHTA, CDR2 FQGNSA.

J is TRBJ1-1 and V is TRBV11-2; a possible D gene is TRBD1 (5 bases). CDR3 length: 13 residues. Germline lookup yields CDR1 SGHAT and CDR2 FQNNGV. Trimming cost V 7 bases and J 3 bases, with 12 bases left between them. The DNA for the CDR3 is TGTGCCAGCACCCGGGACTACGACACTGAAGCTTTCTTT. This sequence encodes CASTRDYDTEAFF.

The chain couples TRBV23-1 to TRBJ1-1; the D gene is possibly TRBD1 (5 bases). TRBV23-1 is an ORF, with its function uncertain. The ends were cut back, 4 bases at V and 2 bases at J, with 35 bases in the middle. The CDR3 is 22 amino acids. CDR3: CASSRRQRGVREGRRVNTEAFF. CDR3 nucleotides: TGCGCCAGCAGTCGCCGGCAAAGGGGTGTGCGGGAAGGCCGTCGCGTCAACACTGAAGCTTTCTTT.

Only one count was recorded for this clone. This chain joins TRBV7-2 and TRBJ2-7, with a weak D call TRBD2 (6 bases). The CDR3 sequence is 15 residues long. The V end was cut by 1 base, the J end by 4 bases, with 14 bases between. Per the germline V gene, CDR1 is SGHTA and CDR2 is FQGNSA. The CDR3 here is CASSLESLGTYEQYF. The CDR3 bases are TGTGCCAGCAGCTTAGAATCCCTAGGGACTTACGAGCAGTACTTC. The full variable domain, with the rest looked up from reference TRBV7-2 and TRBJ2-7, is GAGVSQSPSNKVTEKGKDVELRCDPISGHTALYWYRQSLGQGLEFLIYFQGNSAPDKSGLPSDRFSAERTGGSVSTLTIQRTQQEDSAVYLCASSLESLGTYEQYFGPGTRLTVT.

This clone was observed once. The chain links TRBV6-5 to TRBJ1-4, with TRBD1 matching 8 bases. CDR1 is MNHEY, CDR2 SVGAGI, per germline. CDR3 length: 14 amino acids. With V trimmed by 4 bases and J by 8 bases, 6 bases remained unmatched. Written as DNA, the CDR3 is TGTGCCAGCAGTTTCGGACAGGGCGACGAAAAACTGTTTTTT. Translation gives CASSFGQGDEKLFF.

The chain has TRBV9 and TRBJ1-1, with D perhaps TRBD1 (6 bases). The CDR3 contains 14 residues. The V gene's germline CDR1 is SGDLS and CDR2 YYNGEE. The germline V and J ends were trimmed by 4 bases and 4 bases, with 14 bases remaining between them. The CDR3 loop reads CASSFGQTGTEAFF. The CDR3 DNA reads as TGTGCCAGCAGCTTCGGACAGACGGGCACTGAAGCTTTCTTT.

This chain's CDR3 is CSVRRGGRDTQYF. The CDR3 DNA reads TGCAGCGTTCGCCGGGGGGGCCGAGATACGCAGTATTTT. The chain uses TRBV29-1 and TRBJ2-3; 8 bases align to TRBD2. This CDR3 has 13 amino acids. Germline assignment: CDR1 SQVTM and CDR2 ANQGSEA. V lost 5 bases, J lost 5 bases, and 6 bases stayed unmatched.

This chain uses TRBV7-9 with TRBJ1-1, with 7 bases fitting TRBD1. Germline assignment: CDR1 SEHNR and CDR2 FQNEAQ (reference sequence). This CDR3 has 13 amino acids. V trimming: 5 bases; J trimming: 8 bases; junction bases outside the gene matches: 8. The CDR3 DNA is TGTGCCAGCAGCGCAGGCCCGGGACAGGAAGCTTTCTTT. It yields the protein CASSAGPGQEAFF. Using reference TRBV7-9 and TRBJ1-1 for the parts outside the CDR3, the full variable domain is DTGVSQNPRHKITKRGQNVTFRCDPISEHNRLYWYRQTLGQGPEFLTYFQNEAQLEKSRLLSDRFSAERPKGSFSTLEIQRTEQGDSAMYLCASSAGPGQEAFFGQGTRLTVV.

The chain combines TRBV5-6 with TRBJ2-7, with 7 nucleotides matching TRBD1. The CDR3 is 14 residues long. Germline V gives CDR1 SGHDT, CDR2 YYEEEE. Unmatched junction bases numbered 8, after V lost 4 bases and J lost 4 bases. CDR3 region: CASSDRGGGYEQYF. In DNA form, the CDR3 reads TGTGCCAGCAGCGATCGAGGGGGCGGTTACGAGCAGTACTTC.

This clone was seen only a few times. V and J are TRBV11-2 and TRBJ1-1; 8 bases match TRBD1. Unmatched junction bases numbered 4, after V lost 1 base and J lost 6 bases. This CDR3 spans 14 amino acids. CDR1 is SGHAT and CDR2 is FQNNGV in the germline V gene. Here the CDR3 DNA reads TGTGCCAGCAGCTTAGGGGGGACAGGAGCTGAAGCTTTCTTT. It specifies CASSLGGTGAEAFF. Full variable domain (remainder filled in from reference TRBV11-2 and TRBJ1-1): EAGVAQSPRYKIIEKRQSVAFWCNPISGHATLYWYQQILGQGPKLLIQFQNNGVVDDSQLPKDRFSAERLKGVDSTLKIQPAKLEDSAVYLCASSLGGTGAEAFFGQGTRLTVV.